The rows below give T cell receptor beta chains drawn from one sample of a study of T cell repertoires in cytomegalovirus infection. No antigen is known for these receptors. From the reads, TCRdb called clonotypes with MiXCR, one entry per CDR3 protein. The data contain roughly 130,000 distinct CDR3 sequences, roughly 25% of them singletons. Sequenced material: PBMCs, sequenced either directly or after in vitro stimulation (not recorded which). Receptors were obtained from a human donor in good health (CMV status not recorded). Some clones in this sample may be carry-over from other donors' samples. The CDR3 runs from the conserved cysteine through the conserved F or W. The order of the fields is D gene, V gene, clone size, J gene, CDR3 protein, CDR3 DNA. D genes are given only for firm matches. Size values are once, few and many counts, or a class for expanded clones, and some rows have none.

d_call: TRBD2; v_call: TRBV7-2; clone_size: many; j_call: TRBJ2-7; cdr3_aa: CASSLEPTSGSWAREQYF; cdr3_nt: TGTGCCAGCAGCTTAGAGCCCACTAGCGGGAGTTGGGCCCGCGAGCAGTACTTC
d_call: NA; v_call: TRBV27; clone_size: few; j_call: TRBJ1-2; cdr3_aa: CASSPHGQGSYGYTF; cdr3_nt: TGTGCCAGCAGTCCCCATGGGCAGGGCAGCTATGGCTACACCTTC
d_call: TRBD2; v_call: TRBV7-2; clone_size: NA; j_call: TRBJ2-1; cdr3_aa: CASSPITAGLAGGEQFF; cdr3_nt: TGTGCCAGCAGCCCCATAACCGCAGGGCTAGCGGGAGGTGAGCAGTTCTTC
d_call: TRBD2; v_call: TRBV11-3; clone_size: few; j_call: TRBJ2-3; cdr3_aa: CASSPRTSGRTDTQYF; cdr3_nt: TGTGCCAGCAGCCCCCGGACTAGCGGGAGAACAGATACGCAGTATTTT
d_call: NA; v_call: TRBV7-2; clone_size: many; j_call: TRBJ2-1; cdr3_aa: CASSPGLGAANEQFF; cdr3_nt: TGTGCCAGCAGCCCGGGACTGGGCGCGGCCAATGAGCAGTTCTTC
d_call: NA; v_call: TRBV12-3/TRBV12-4; clone_size: NA; j_call: TRBJ1-1; cdr3_aa: CASSFPPVSTEAFF; cdr3_nt: TGTGCCAGCAGTTTTCCTCCAGTGAGCACTGAAGCTTTCTTT
d_call: TRBD2; v_call: TRBV20-1; clone_size: NA; j_call: TRBJ2-7; cdr3_aa: CSARDRREGLEQYF; cdr3_nt: TGCAGTGCTAGAGATCGGCGGGAGGGTCTCGAGCAGTACTTC
d_call: NA; v_call: TRBV19; clone_size: NA; j_call: TRBJ1-5; cdr3_aa: CASSRPGVGGNQPQHF; cdr3_nt: TGTGCCAGTAGTCGGCCAGGGGTAGGGGGCAATCAGCCCCAGCATTTT
d_call: TRBD1; v_call: TRBV7-2; clone_size: many; j_call: TRBJ1-2; cdr3_aa: CASSSSTGEHGYTF; cdr3_nt: TGTGCCAGCAGCTCCTCAACAGGGGAGCATGGCTACACCTTC
d_call: NA; v_call: TRBV12-3/TRBV12-4; clone_size: NA; j_call: TRBJ1-5; cdr3_aa: CASSLFEGQPQHF; cdr3_nt: TGTGCCAGCAGTTTATTTGAGGGCCAGCCCCAGCATTTT
d_call: NA; v_call: TRBV7-2; clone_size: NA; j_call: TRBJ1-2; cdr3_aa: CASSRLGGYGYTF; cdr3_nt: TGTGCCAGCAGCCGCCTGGGAGGATACGGCTACACCTTC
d_call: TRBD2; v_call: TRBV6-6; clone_size: NA; j_call: TRBJ2-1; cdr3_aa: CASSLTSGRAYEQFF; cdr3_nt: TGTGCCAGCAGTCTGACTAGCGGGAGGGCCTATGAGCAGTTCTTC
d_call: NA; v_call: TRBV5-1; clone_size: few; j_call: TRBJ2-5; cdr3_aa: CASSLEGSLQETQYF; cdr3_nt: TGCGCCAGCAGCTTGGAAGGCAGCCTCCAAGAGACCCAGTACTTC
d_call: NA; v_call: TRBV20-1; clone_size: few; j_call: TRBJ2-6; cdr3_aa: CSASLGSSGANVLTF; cdr3_nt: TGCAGTGCTAGTTTGGGGAGCTCTGGGGCCAACGTCCTGACTTTC
d_call: NA; v_call: TRBV12-3/TRBV12-4; clone_size: many; j_call: TRBJ2-2; cdr3_aa: CASSLFGTGELFF; cdr3_nt: TGTGCCAGCAGTTTATTTGGGACCGGGGAGCTGTTTTTT
d_call: TRBD2; v_call: TRBV28; clone_size: few; j_call: TRBJ2-5; cdr3_aa: CASRLAGPGLETQYF; cdr3_nt: TGTGCCAGTCGATTAGCGGGACCGGGCCTGGAGACCCAGTACTTC
d_call: NA; v_call: TRBV12-3/TRBV12-4; clone_size: NA; j_call: TRBJ1-2; cdr3_aa: CASSPPQGGYTF; cdr3_nt: TGTGCCAGCAGTCCCCCGCAAGGTGGCTACACCTTC
d_call: TRBD2; v_call: TRBV7-4; clone_size: NA; j_call: TRBJ2-7; cdr3_aa: CASSTLAGNRNEQYF; cdr3_nt: TGTGCCAGCAGCACCCTAGCGGGAAACAGGAACGAGCAGTACTTC
d_call: NA; v_call: TRBV5-4; clone_size: NA; j_call: TRBJ2-1; cdr3_aa: CASRELEGTEQFF; cdr3_nt: TGTGCCAGCAGGGAGTTGGAAGGCACTGAGCAGTTCTTC
d_call: NA; v_call: TRBV6-2/TRBV6-3; clone_size: few; j_call: TRBJ2-7; cdr3_aa: CASRGNSYEQYF; cdr3_nt: TGTGCCAGCAGGGGGAACTCCTACGAGCAGTACTTC
d_call: TRBD2; v_call: TRBV6-1; clone_size: few; j_call: TRBJ2-5; cdr3_aa: CASRIAGGLETQYF; cdr3_nt: TGTGCCAGCAGGATAGCGGGAGGGCTTGAGACCCAGTACTTC
d_call: TRBD2; v_call: TRBV5-4; clone_size: few; j_call: TRBJ2-7; cdr3_aa: CASSLGTSELYEQYF; cdr3_nt: TGTGCCAGCAGCCTAGGGACTAGCGAGCTCTACGAGCAGTACTTC
d_call: TRBD2; v_call: TRBV7-9; clone_size: many; j_call: TRBJ2-1; cdr3_aa: CASSPAVRGSGRLNEQFF; cdr3_nt: TGTGCCAGCAGCCCTGCCGTCCGGGGTAGCGGGAGGTTGAATGAGCAGTTCTTC
d_call: NA; v_call: TRBV29-1; clone_size: NA; j_call: TRBJ2-1; cdr3_aa: CSAQTSSAEQFF; cdr3_nt: TGCAGCGCTCAAACCTCATCGGCTGAGCAGTTCTTC
d_call: NA; v_call: TRBV6-2/TRBV6-3; clone_size: NA; j_call: TRBJ1-2; cdr3_aa: CASSYGSAYTF; cdr3_nt: TGTGCCAGCAGTTATGGGAGTGCCTACACCTTC
d_call: NA; v_call: TRBV7-9; clone_size: NA; j_call: TRBJ1-1; cdr3_aa: CASSPTGTKNTEAFF; cdr3_nt: TGTGCCAGCAGCCCAACCGGGACAAAGAACACTGAAGCTTTCTTT
d_call: NA; v_call: TRBV6-2/TRBV6-3; clone_size: many; j_call: TRBJ2-5; cdr3_aa: CASINGGHQETQYF; cdr3_nt: TGTGCCAGCATCAACGGGGGGCACCAAGAGACCCAGTACTTC
d_call: TRBD2; v_call: TRBV11-2; clone_size: NA; j_call: TRBJ2-3; cdr3_aa: CASSLGARLATDTQYF; cdr3_nt: TGTGCCAGCAGCTTAGGGGCTCGACTAGCGACAGATACGCAGTATTTT
d_call: NA; v_call: TRBV12-3/TRBV12-4; clone_size: NA; j_call: TRBJ1-2; cdr3_aa: CASSLFDSGYTF; cdr3_nt: TGTGCCAGCAGTTTGTTTGATTCGGGCTACACCTTC
d_call: NA; v_call: TRBV5-6; clone_size: NA; j_call: TRBJ1-2; cdr3_aa: CASSLGIGYTF; cdr3_nt: TGTGCCAGCAGCTTAGGGATCGGCTACACCTTC
d_call: TRBD2; v_call: TRBV6-1; clone_size: medium-sized; j_call: TRBJ2-2; cdr3_aa: CASSRWAPGTSGTGELFF; cdr3_nt: TGTGCCAGCTCTCGATGGGCCCCGGGGACTAGCGGCACCGGGGAGCTGTTTTTT
d_call: NA; v_call: TRBV11-1; clone_size: NA; j_call: TRBJ2-2; cdr3_aa: CASSLRPTRGTGELFF; cdr3_nt: TGTGCCAGCAGCTTGAGGCCAACAAGGGGGACCGGGGAGCTGTTTTTT
d_call: TRBD1; v_call: TRBV6-1; clone_size: few; j_call: TRBJ2-1; cdr3_aa: CASRPGTGAFNEQFF; cdr3_nt: TGTGCCAGCAGACCCGGGACAGGGGCCTTCAATGAGCAGTTCTTC
d_call: NA; v_call: TRBV7-9; clone_size: many; j_call: TRBJ1-2; cdr3_aa: CASSPDVGLYGYTF; cdr3_nt: TGTGCCAGCAGCCCTGACGTTGGGCTGTATGGCTACACCTTC
d_call: NA; v_call: TRBV7-8; clone_size: NA; j_call: TRBJ2-1; cdr3_aa: CASSFGVLAPNEQFF; cdr3_nt: TGTGCCAGCAGCTTCGGTGTCCTGGCCCCAAATGAGCAGTTCTTC
d_call: TRBD1; v_call: TRBV6-6; clone_size: many; j_call: TRBJ1-2; cdr3_aa: CASSRTGGYGYTF; cdr3_nt: TGTGCCAGCAGTAGGACAGGGGGCTATGGCTACACCTTC
d_call: NA; v_call: TRBV2; clone_size: NA; j_call: TRBJ1-4; cdr3_aa: CASGGGATNEKLFF; cdr3_nt: TGTGCCAGCGGGGGGGGAGCAACTAATGAAAAACTGTTTTTT
d_call: TRBD2; v_call: TRBV12-3/TRBV12-4; clone_size: NA; j_call: TRBJ2-1; cdr3_aa: CATIAGDQDEQFF; cdr3_nt: TGTGCCACGATAGCGGGCGACCAAGATGAGCAGTTCTTC
d_call: NA; v_call: TRBV7-2; clone_size: many; j_call: TRBJ1-2; cdr3_aa: CASSLAPGHMNYGYTF; cdr3_nt: TGTGCCAGCAGCTTAGCCCCGGGACACATGAACTATGGCTACACCTTC
d_call: TRBD1; v_call: TRBV29-1; clone_size: few; j_call: TRBJ1-4; cdr3_aa: CSAGGGADEKLFF; cdr3_nt: TGCAGCGCGGGAGGGGGCGCCGATGAAAAACTGTTTTTT
d_call: NA; v_call: TRBV12-3/TRBV12-4; clone_size: many; j_call: TRBJ2-1; cdr3_aa: CASSLRYRGSSYNEQFF; cdr3_nt: TGTGCCAGCAGTTTGAGATATAGGGGAAGCTCCTACAATGAGCAGTTCTTC
d_call: NA; v_call: TRBV4-1; clone_size: few; j_call: TRBJ2-1; cdr3_aa: CASSQSLVSDNEQFF; cdr3_nt: TGCGCCAGCAGCCAATCTTTGGTCTCTGACAATGAGCAGTTCTTC
d_call: NA; v_call: TRBV12-3/TRBV12-4; clone_size: few; j_call: TRBJ1-2; cdr3_aa: CASSLNRSGYTF; cdr3_nt: TGTGCCAGCAGCTTAAACAGATCCGGCTACACCTTC
d_call: TRBD2; v_call: TRBV30; clone_size: NA; j_call: TRBJ2-3; cdr3_aa: CAWSVRAGGPDTQYF; cdr3_nt: TGTGCCTGGAGTGTTCGAGCGGGAGGTCCCGATACGCAGTATTTT
d_call: NA; v_call: TRBV7-2; clone_size: many; j_call: TRBJ1-1; cdr3_aa: CASKLAQGGNTEAFF; cdr3_nt: TGTGCCAGCAAATTAGCCCAGGGCGGGAACACTGAAGCTTTCTTT
d_call: TRBD2; v_call: TRBV28; clone_size: NA; j_call: TRBJ2-1; cdr3_aa: CASSLDSGRTYNEQFF; cdr3_nt: TGTGCCAGCAGTTTAGATAGCGGGAGGACCTACAATGAGCAGTTCTTC
d_call: TRBD2; v_call: TRBV6-6; clone_size: NA; j_call: TRBJ2-1; cdr3_aa: CASKKGLAVNEQFF; cdr3_nt: TGTGCCAGCAAAAAGGGACTAGCGGTCAATGAGCAGTTCTTC
d_call: NA; v_call: TRBV6-2/TRBV6-3; clone_size: few; j_call: TRBJ2-5; cdr3_aa: CASSDSGQETQYF; cdr3_nt: TGTGCCAGCAGTGATAGCGGCCAAGAGACCCAGTACTTC
d_call: NA; v_call: TRBV7-3; clone_size: NA; j_call: TRBJ2-5; cdr3_aa: CASSLLRGETQYF; cdr3_nt: TGTGCCAGCAGCTTATTGAGGGGAGAGACCCAGTACTTC
d_call: TRBD2; v_call: TRBV7-7; clone_size: many; j_call: TRBJ2-1; cdr3_aa: CASSRTSGRFNEQFF; cdr3_nt: TGTGCCAGCAGCCGGACTAGCGGGAGATTCAATGAGCAGTTCTTC
d_call: NA; v_call: TRBV11-2; clone_size: NA; j_call: TRBJ2-1; cdr3_aa: CASSSIRAGRRNEQFF; cdr3_nt: TGTGCCAGCAGCTCCATTCGGGCGGGAAGGCGCAATGAGCAGTTCTTC